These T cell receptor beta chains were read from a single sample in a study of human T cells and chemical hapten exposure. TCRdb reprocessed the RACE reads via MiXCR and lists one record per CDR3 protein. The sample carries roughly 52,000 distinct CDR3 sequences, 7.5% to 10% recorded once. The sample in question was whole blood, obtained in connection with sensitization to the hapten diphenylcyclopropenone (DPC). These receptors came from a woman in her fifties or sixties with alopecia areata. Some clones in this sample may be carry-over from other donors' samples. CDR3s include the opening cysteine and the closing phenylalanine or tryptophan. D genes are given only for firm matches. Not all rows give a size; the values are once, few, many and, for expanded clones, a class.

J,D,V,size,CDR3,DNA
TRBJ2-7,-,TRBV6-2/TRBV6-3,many,CASSPDTYEQYF,TGTGCCAGCAGCCCCGATACCTACGAGCAGTACTTC
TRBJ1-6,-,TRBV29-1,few,CSAQPDGPNSPLHF,TGCAGCGCACAGCCCGACGGCCCAAATTCACCCCTCCACTTT
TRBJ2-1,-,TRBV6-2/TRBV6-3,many,CASSSPGRPYNEQFF,TGTGCCAGCAGTTCCCCCGGCCGACCCTACAATGAGCAGTTCTTC
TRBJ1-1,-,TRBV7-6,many,CASSLEGHPNTEAFF,TGTGCCAGCAGCTTAGAGGGGCACCCGAACACTGAAGCTTTCTTT
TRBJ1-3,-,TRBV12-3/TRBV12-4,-,CASSSVGESPGNTIYF,TGTGCCAGCAGCAGCGTTGGGGAGTCTCCTGGAAACACCATATATTTT
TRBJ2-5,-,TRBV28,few,CASSLSGGETQYF,TGTGCCAGCAGTTTGTCCGGGGGAGAGACCCAGTACTTC
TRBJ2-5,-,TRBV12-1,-,CASSFLARVETQYF,TGTGCCAGCAGCTTTTTGGCGCGAGTAGAGACCCAGTACTTC
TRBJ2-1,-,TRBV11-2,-,CASSHQGTMGEQFF,TGTGCCAGCAGCCATCAGGGGACTATGGGGGAGCAGTTCTTC
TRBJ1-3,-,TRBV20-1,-,CSALGRGSSGNTIYF,TGCAGTGCTTTAGGGCGGGGGAGCTCTGGAAACACCATATATTTT
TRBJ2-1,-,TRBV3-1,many,CASGGTFNNEQFF,TGTGCCAGCGGGGGGACGTTTAACAATGAGCAGTTCTTC
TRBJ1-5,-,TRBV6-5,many,CASSYAGLGNQPQHF,TGTGCCAGCAGTTACGCAGGGTTGGGCAATCAGCCCCAGCATTTT
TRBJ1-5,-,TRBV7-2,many,CASSVSAGQPQHF,TGTGCCAGCAGCGTGTCGGCAGGTCAGCCCCAGCATTTT
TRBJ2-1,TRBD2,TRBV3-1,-,CASSQDTASGYNEQFF,TGTGCCAGCAGCCAAGATACGGCTAGCGGTTACAATGAGCAGTTCTTC
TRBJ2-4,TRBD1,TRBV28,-,CASSLLGGLNIQYF,TGTGCCAGCAGTTTACTAGGGGGCTTGAACATTCAGTACTTC
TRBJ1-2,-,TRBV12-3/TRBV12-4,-,CASSLLDSYGYTF,TGTGCCAGCAGTCTCCTGGACAGCTATGGCTACACCTTC
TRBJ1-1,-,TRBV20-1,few,CRGQRDPNTEAFF,TGCAGGGGCCAACGCGATCCTAACACTGAAGCTTTCTTT
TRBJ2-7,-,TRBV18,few,CASADQGTEQYF,TGTGCCAGCGCAGACCAAGGGACCGAGCAGTACTTC
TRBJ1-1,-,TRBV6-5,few,CASSFGGVNTEAFF,TGTGCCAGCAGCTTCGGAGGAGTGAACACTGAAGCTTTCTTT
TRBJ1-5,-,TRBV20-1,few,CSARVAGPSLSSQHF,TGCAGTGCTAGAGTCGCTGGACCTTCCCTTTCATCCCAGCATTTT
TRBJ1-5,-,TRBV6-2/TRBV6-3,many,CASRAQGISNQPQHF,TGTGCCTCCAGGGCGCAGGGGATTAGCAATCAGCCCCAGCATTTT
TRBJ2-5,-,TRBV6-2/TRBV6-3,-,CASRQAQETQYF,TGTGCCAGCAGACAGGCCCAAGAGACCCAGTACTTC
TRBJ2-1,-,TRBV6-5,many,CASRGWSQVRNEQFF,TGTGCCAGCAGGGGGTGGAGTCAGGTGCGCAATGAGCAGTTCTTC
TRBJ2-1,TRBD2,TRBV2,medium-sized,CASSGQLAGPYNEQFF,TGTGCCAGCAGTGGACAACTAGCGGGGCCCTACAATGAGCAGTTCTTC
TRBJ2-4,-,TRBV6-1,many,CASSDGQGIIQYF,TGTGCCAGCAGTGATGGCCAGGGAATCATTCAGTACTTC
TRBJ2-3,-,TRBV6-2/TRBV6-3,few,CASRDLEGNRVTDTQYF,TGTGCCAGCAGAGACTTGGAGGGCAACAGGGTCACAGATACGCAGTATTTT
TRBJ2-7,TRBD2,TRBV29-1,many,CSATRASGSYEQYF,TGCAGCGCAACCCGGGCTAGCGGGAGTTACGAGCAGTACTTC
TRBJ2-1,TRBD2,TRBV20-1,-,CSASETSGFSYNEQFF,TGCAGTGCTAGCGAGACTAGCGGATTCTCCTACAATGAGCAGTTCTTC
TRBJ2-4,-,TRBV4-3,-,CASSQDRAVVPYF,TGCGCCAGCAGCCAAGATCGGGCGGTAGTCCCGTACTTC
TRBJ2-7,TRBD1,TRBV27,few,CASSFFGTGGYEQYF,TGTGCCAGCAGTTTTTTCGGGACAGGGGGTTACGAGCAGTACTTC